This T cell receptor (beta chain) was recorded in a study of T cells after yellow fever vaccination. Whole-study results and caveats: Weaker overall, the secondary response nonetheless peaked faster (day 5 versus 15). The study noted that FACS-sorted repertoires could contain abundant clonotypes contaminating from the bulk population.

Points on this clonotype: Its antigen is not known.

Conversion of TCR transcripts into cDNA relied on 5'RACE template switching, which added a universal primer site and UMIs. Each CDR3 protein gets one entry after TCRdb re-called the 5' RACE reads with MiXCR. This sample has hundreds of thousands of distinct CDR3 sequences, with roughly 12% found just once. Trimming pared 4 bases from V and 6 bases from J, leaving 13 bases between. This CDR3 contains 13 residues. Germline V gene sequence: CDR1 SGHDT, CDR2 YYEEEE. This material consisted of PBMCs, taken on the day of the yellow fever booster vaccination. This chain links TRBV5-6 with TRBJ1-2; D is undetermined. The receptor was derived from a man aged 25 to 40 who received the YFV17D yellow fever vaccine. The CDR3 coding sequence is TGTGCCAGCAGCCCCCCGATTCCGGATGGCTACACCTTC. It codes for CASSPPIPDGYTF.